This entry lists 3 T cell receptor beta chains sequenced from one sample in a study of T cell changes during pregnancy in multiple sclerosis. Assay used: immunoSEQ multiplex PCR; TCRdb lists only in-frame clones, some missing. The sample has approximately 64,000 clones, roughly 90% seen once. Source: peripheral blood, taken in the first trimester of pregnancy. The source of these receptors is a female donor with multiple sclerosis, enrolled in a pregnancy study.

The chain uses TRBV7-2 and TRBJ1-5; D gene unclear. This CDR3 region has 15 residues. Between the trimmed V and J ends, which lost 4 bases and 4 bases, there was a span of 14 bases. The germline V gene has CDR1 SGHTA and CDR2 FQGNSA. The CDR3 is CASSSPGEGNQPQHF. The CDR3 nucleotides are TGTGCCAGCAGCTCCCCGGGAGAAGGGAATCAGCCCCAGCATTTT. Drawing the rest from reference TRBV7-2 and TRBJ1-5, the complete variable domain is GAGVSQSPSNKVTEKGKDVELRCDPISGHTALYWYRQSLGQGLEFLIYFQGNSAPDKSGLPSDRFSAERTGGSVSTLTIQRTQQEDSAVYLCASSSPGEGNQPQHFGDGTRLSIL.

The chain joins TRBV9 to TRBJ2-5, with 13 nucleotides matching TRBD2. J lost 5 bases, V lost 3 bases, and 7 bases had no gene match. Germline CDR1 and CDR2: SGDLS and YYNGEE. The CDR3 contains 16 residues. Written as DNA, the CDR3 is TGTGCCAGCAGCGCAGGACTAGCGGGGGCCGGGGAGACCCAGTACTTC. Translated: CASSAGLAGAGETQYF.

The chain combines TRBV27 with TRBJ1-1; unclear D gene. This CDR3 comprises 13 residues. Trimming took off 6 bases at V and 7 bases at J, with 15 bases between the two ends. Germline CDR1 reads MNHEY; CDR2 reads SMNVEV (reference sequence). CDR3 sequence (DNA): TGTGCCAGCAGCCCTTGGGCTGGGTTTGAAGCTTTCTTT. Translated, it gives CASSPWAGFEAFF.